The 22 T cell receptor beta chains below were found in one sample sequenced in a study of blood T cell repertoires in COVID-19. The method was immunoSEQ multiplex PCR; TCRdb's version includes in-frame clones alone and lacks a portion of them. Among about 160,000 clones listed, roughly 85% were seen once. The sequencing sample was made of PBMCs or T cells enriched from blood (not recorded which). The receptors derive from a woman aged 45-65 years who had recovered from COVID-19.

The rearrangement uses TRBV18 and TRBJ1-2; perhaps TRBD1 as D (5 bases). Looked up from germline, CDR1 is KGHSH and CDR2 is LQKENI. CDR3 size: 14 residues. V dropped 1 base and J dropped 6 bases, with 12 bases sitting between them. The CDR3 bases are TGTGCCAGCTCACCACTACTCAGGGAGGATGGCTACACCTTC. Translated: CASSPLLREDGYTF.

The chain recombines TRBV9 with TRBJ2-2; perhaps TRBD2 as D (5 bases). Between the trimmed V and J ends, which lost 2 bases and 7 bases, there was a span of 15 bases. The CDR3 has 15 residues. Germline CDR1 and CDR2: SGDLS and YYNGEE. This CDR3 is CASSVGWRKVGELFF. DNA for the CDR3: TGTGCCAGCAGCGTGGGGTGGAGGAAAGTCGGGGAGCTGTTTTTT.

J is TRBJ1-1 and V is TRBV19; TRBD1 agrees at 8 bases. V lost 3 bases, J lost 1 base, and 4 bases stayed unmatched. This CDR3 has 15 residues. Per the germline V gene, CDR1 is LNHDA and CDR2 is SQIVND (reference sequence). CDR3 in DNA: TGTGCCAGTAGTATGACCGGACAGGGGAACACTGAAGCTTTCTTT. It codes for CASSMTGQGNTEAFF. The whole variable domain, remainder taken from reference TRBV19 and TRBJ1-1, is DGGITQSPKYLFRKEGQNVTLSCEQNLNHDAMYWYRQDPGQGLRLIYYSQIVNDFQKGDIAEGYSVSREKKESFPLTVTSAQKNPTAFYLCASSMTGQGNTEAFFGQGTRLTVV.

V is TRBV2 and J is TRBJ1-5; D is perhaps TRBD1 (5 bases). Per germline, CDR1 SNHLY and CDR2 FYNNEI. The CDR3 spans 13 residues. Trimming removed 6 bases from V and 6 bases from J, with 12 bases in between. CDR3 nucleotide sequence: TGTGCCAGCAGAACGGAGGGACGTCAGCCCCAGCATTTT. The encoded protein is CASRTEGRQPQHF.

J is TRBJ2-3 and V is TRBV27, with no clear D. The CDR3 runs 13 residues. Trimming removed 3 bases at V and 6 bases at J, with 10 bases between. CDR1 and CDR2 from the germline V gene are MNHEY and SMNVEV (reference sequence). The CDR3 loop is CASSLKLEDTQYF. CDR3 DNA: TGTGCCAGCAGTTTGAAACTCGAGGATACGCAGTATTTT.

DNA of the CDR3: TGTGCCAGTAGTACCCCCGGGACAGACTATGGCTACACCTTC. It yields the protein CASSTPGTDYGYTF. V is TRBV19 and J is TRBJ1-2; 7 bases agree with TRBD1. Germline V gene data show CDR1 as LNHDA and CDR2 as SQIVND (reference sequence). CDR3 length: 14 amino acids. The junction had 5 bases not matched to a gene; V was cut back by 4 bases and J by 3 bases.

The chain combines TRBV21-1 with TRBJ1-5; the table gives TRBD1 as D, unverified against the DNA. TRBV21-1 is a pseudogene. The CDR3 runs to 17 residues. CDR3 coding DNA: TGTGCCAGCCCCGGGCGGGACAGGGGGCGTCGGGGTCAGCCCCAGCATTTT. Amino acids: CASPGRDRGRRGQPQHF.

In nucleotides, the CDR3 is TGTGCCAGCAGGCCCCCAATAAACAGCTATGGCTACACCTTC. Translation: CASRPPINSYGYTF. The rearrangement links TRBV6-6 to TRBJ1-2; no firm D call. The CDR3 extends over 14 amino acids. V lost 6 bases and J lost 4, with 15 bases in between. CDR1 and CDR2 (germline): MNHNY, SVGAGI (reference sequence).

The chain links TRBV10-1 to TRBJ2-3, with 7 bases fitting TRBD2. This CDR3 comprises 15 residues. The V gene end was trimmed by 5 bases and the J gene end by 1 base; junction bases not matched to a gene: 6. The germline CDR1 and CDR2 sequences are WNHNN and SYGVQD (reference sequence). Here the CDR3 reads CASSPSGYGTDTQYF. The CDR3 DNA is TGCGCCAGCAGTCCTAGCGGATACGGCACAGATACGCAGTATTTT.

V and J are TRBV5-1 and TRBJ1-4; 7 bases fit TRBD1. Germline CDR1 is SGHRS and CDR2 is YFSETQ. V trimming: 5 bases; J trimming: 4 bases; junction bases outside the gene matches: 8. The CDR3 spans 15 residues. CDR3 region: CASRETGDLNEKLFF. The CDR3 DNA reads as TGCGCCAGCAGGGAAACAGGGGATCTTAATGAAAAACTGTTTTTT.

CDR3 sequence reads: CSVEDQYGAGAGETQYF. CDR3 coding DNA: TGCAGCGTTGAAGATCAGTACGGAGCGGGAGCTGGAGAGACCCAGTACTTC. The rearrangement joins TRBV29-1 to TRBJ2-5; TRBD2 aligns across 8 bases. The V gene's germline CDR1 is SQVTM and CDR2 ANQGSEA. Losses at the gene ends were 0 bases for V and 4 bases for J; bases not matched to a gene: 13. There are 17 residues in the CDR3.

The gene calls are TRBV6-6 and TRBJ1-5; D gene uncertain. Germline CDR1 is MNHNY and CDR2 is SVGAGI (reference sequence). CDR3 length: 14 residues. Trimming pared 7 bases from V and 0 bases from J, leaving 10 bases between. In DNA, the CDR3 is TGTGCCAGCACCGAGAGTTATAGCAATCAGCCCCAGCATTTT. Encoded protein: CASTESYSNQPQHF.

This rearrangement joins TRBV9 to TRBJ2-2; 7 bases match TRBD2. The CDR3 consists of 15 residues. The germline V gene encodes CDR1 SGDLS and CDR2 YYNGEE. V lost 3 bases to trimming and J lost 7 bases; unmatched junction nucleotides: 9. DNA of the CDR3: TGTGCCAGCAGCGCAAGGACTAGTGAGGGCGGGGAGCTGTTTTTT. It yields the protein CASSARTSEGGELFF.

V is TRBV6-5 and J is TRBJ1-2; D not resolved. V lost 2 bases and J lost 6, with 10 bases in between. The CDR3 has 13 amino acids. The germline V gene encodes CDR1 MNHEY and CDR2 SVGAGI. CDR3 protein: CASSYGLVDGYTF. In DNA, the CDR3 is TGTGCCAGCAGTTACGGCCTAGTGGATGGCTACACCTTC.

The rearrangement links TRBV2 to TRBJ1-5; no definite D call. Deletions cut 6 bases from V and 4 bases from J, with 16 bases between. CDR1 is SNHLY and CDR2 is FYNNEI in the germline V gene. The CDR3 runs to 15 residues. The DNA for the CDR3 is TGTGCCAGCAGGGGAAACGGGGTCCGGAATCAGCCCCAGCATTTT. Protein product: CASRGNGVRNQPQHF.

The chain recombines TRBV6-2 or TRBV6-3 with TRBJ1-2; D perhaps matches TRBD1 (6 bases). The germline gives CDR1 MNHEY, CDR2 SVGEGT. CDR3 length: 14 residues. V lost 2 bases and J 5 bases, leaving 12 bases between the germline ends. The CDR3 protein is CASSYLDSAYGYTF. CDR3 nucleotide sequence: TGTGCCAGCAGTTACCTGGACAGCGCATATGGCTACACCTTC.

The chain couples TRBV7-9 to TRBJ2-7, with 14 bases matching TRBD2. Germline-derived CDR1 and CDR2 are SEHNR and FQNEAQ (reference sequence). There are 14 residues in the CDR3. CDR3 amino acids: CASSYGTSGRILDV. Written as DNA, the CDR3 is TGTGCCAGCAGCTACGGGACTAGCGGGAGAATTCTAGACGTC.

The chain is built from TRBV10-1 and TRBJ1-1; 10 bases fit TRBD1. Trimming at V came to 7 bases and at J to 5 bases, leaving 4 bases not matched to a gene. This CDR3 contains 13 residues. CDR1 is WNHNN and CDR2 is SYGVQD in the germline V gene (reference sequence). The CDR3, as DNA: TGCGCCAGCAACCGGGACAGGGGAACTGAAGCTTTCTTT. This translates into CASNRDRGTEAFF.

The chain carries TRBV11-3 and TRBJ2-1, with D perhaps TRBD2 (6 bases). V lost 5 bases and J 5 bases, leaving 25 bases between the germline ends. The germline CDR1 and CDR2 sequences are SGHNT and YENEEA. This CDR3 has 18 residues. The CDR3 nucleotides are TGTGCCAGCAGCAGGGGTTACGCGGGGCGCTCAATTGACAATGAGCAGTTCTTC. Translated, it gives CASSRGYAGRSIDNEQFF.

This chain connects TRBV6-5 to TRBJ1-5, with TRBD1 as a possible D gene (6 bases). This CDR3 region has 15 residues. V lost 6 bases and J lost 0, with 12 bases in between. Germline V gene sequence: CDR1 MNHEY, CDR2 SVGAGI. CDR3 residues: CASRPGAHSNQPQHF. For the CDR3, the DNA is TGTGCCAGCAGACCAGGGGCCCATAGCAATCAGCCCCAGCATTTT.

V gene TRBV7-3 combines with J gene TRBJ2-1, with 7 bases aligning to TRBD2. Germline CDR1 is SGHTA and CDR2 is FQGTGA. The ends lost 5 bases at V and 2 bases at J; junction bases unmatched: 6. This CDR3 region has 15 residues. The CDR3 DNA reads as TGTGCCAGCAGCCCCGGGGCGGGGGCCTACAATGAGCAGTTCTTC. This gives the protein CASSPGAGAYNEQFF. Based on the CDR3 plus reference TRBV7-3 and TRBJ2-1, the full variable domain is GAGVSQTPSNKVTEKGKYVELRCDPISGHTALYWYRQSLGQGPEFLIYFQGTGAADDSGLPNDRFFAVRPEGSVSTLKIQRTERGDSAVYLCASSPGAGAYNEQFFGPGTRLTVL.

The chain has TRBV9 and TRBJ1-6; tentatively, D is TRBD1 (5 bases). The V end lost 4 bases, the J end lost 10 bases, and 12 bases lay between the germline ends. The CDR3 totals 13 residues. Germline CDR1 and CDR2: SGDLS and YYNGEE. CDR3 in amino acids: CASSSSGGSPLHF. The CDR3 nucleotides read TGTGCCAGCAGCTCCTCCGGGGGATCACCCCTCCACTTT.